The clone carrying this T cell receptor (beta chain) was observed at least ten times. What it binds is not known. The data belong to a study of CD8 T cells in ankylosing spondylitis. Construction of TCR beta libraries was performed using quantitative 5'-RACE with molecular barcodes. TCRdb processed the 5' RACE reads anew with MiXCR; each CDR3 protein has one entry. The table shows some 240,000 distinct CDR3 sequences, with 18% occurring only once. General study points: In ankylosing spondylitis patients, matched synovial fluid reportedly showed significant enrichment of disease-linked clones. Seven or eight highly homologous variants made up a TCR beta motif, and this motif appeared characteristic of ankylosing spondylitis blood. With a CD8+ phenotype, disease-linked clones were relatively rare in peripheral blood.

CDR1 and CDR2 from the germline V gene are MNHEY and SMNVEV (reference sequence). This CDR3 is built from 11 residues. The V and J ends lost 4 bases and 3 bases respectively, with 3 bases between them. The chain carries TRBV27 and TRBJ1-1; D is uncertain. This sequence was found in a male donor with ankylosing spondylitis or in good health (not recorded which). The sequencing input was blood, either unsorted or a sorted T cell fraction (not recorded which). As DNA, the CDR3 is TGTGCCAGCAGTTCATACACTGAAGCTTTCTTT. Translating gives CASSSYTEAFF.